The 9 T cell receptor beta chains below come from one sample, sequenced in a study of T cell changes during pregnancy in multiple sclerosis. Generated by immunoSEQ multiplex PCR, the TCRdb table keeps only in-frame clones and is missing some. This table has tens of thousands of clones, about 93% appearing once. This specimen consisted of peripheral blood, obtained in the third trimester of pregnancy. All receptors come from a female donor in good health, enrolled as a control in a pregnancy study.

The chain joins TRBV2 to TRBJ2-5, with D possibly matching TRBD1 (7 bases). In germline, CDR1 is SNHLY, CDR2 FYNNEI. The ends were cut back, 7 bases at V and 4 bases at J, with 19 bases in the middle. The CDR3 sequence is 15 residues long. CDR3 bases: TGTGCCAGCAATCGACAGGGAGGAAGGGGAGAGACCCAGTACTTC. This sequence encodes CASNRQGGRGETQYF.

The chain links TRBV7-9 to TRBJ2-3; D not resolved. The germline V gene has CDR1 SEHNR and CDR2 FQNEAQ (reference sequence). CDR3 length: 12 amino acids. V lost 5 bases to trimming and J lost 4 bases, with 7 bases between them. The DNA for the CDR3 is TGTGCCAGCAGCCAGATGCCAGATACGCAGTATTTT. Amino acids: CASSQMPDTQYF.

The CDR3 reads CASNLGQIANYGYTF. The CDR3 bases are TGTGCCAGCAATCTCGGACAGATTGCTAACTATGGCTACACCTTC. The chain is built from TRBV28 and TRBJ1-2; perhaps TRBD1 as D (6 bases). Germline lookup yields CDR1 MDHEN and CDR2 SYDVKM. V was trimmed by 7 bases and J by 0 bases, leaving 15 bases between them. This CDR3 comprises 15 residues.

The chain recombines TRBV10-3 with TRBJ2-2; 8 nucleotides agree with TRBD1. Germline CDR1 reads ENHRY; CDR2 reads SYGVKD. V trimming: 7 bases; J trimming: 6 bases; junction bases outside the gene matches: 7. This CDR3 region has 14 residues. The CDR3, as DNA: TGTGCCATCAACCCGACAGGGGAGGCCGGGGAGCTGTTTTTT. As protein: CAINPTGEAGELFF.

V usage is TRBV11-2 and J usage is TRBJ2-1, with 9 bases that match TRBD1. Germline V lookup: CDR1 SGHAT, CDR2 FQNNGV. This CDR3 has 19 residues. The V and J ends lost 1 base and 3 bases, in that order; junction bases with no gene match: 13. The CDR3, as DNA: TGTGCCAGCAGCTTAGCCGTAAGACCACGGGACAGGGTCTACAATGAGCAGTTCTTC. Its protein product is CASSLAVRPRDRVYNEQFF.

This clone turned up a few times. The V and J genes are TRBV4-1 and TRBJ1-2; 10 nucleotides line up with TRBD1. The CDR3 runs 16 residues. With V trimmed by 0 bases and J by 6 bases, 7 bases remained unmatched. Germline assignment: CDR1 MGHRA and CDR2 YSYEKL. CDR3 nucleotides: TGCGCCAGCAGCCAAGATTCATCAGGGACAGGGGATGGCTACACCTTC. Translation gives CASSQDSSGTGDGYTF.

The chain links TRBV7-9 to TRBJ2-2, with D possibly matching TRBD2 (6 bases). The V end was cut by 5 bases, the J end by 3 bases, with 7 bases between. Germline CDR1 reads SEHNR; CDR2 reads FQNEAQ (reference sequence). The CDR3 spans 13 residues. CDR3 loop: CASSGDYTGELFF. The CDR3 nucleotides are TGTGCCAGCAGCGGGGACTACACCGGGGAGCTGTTTTTT.

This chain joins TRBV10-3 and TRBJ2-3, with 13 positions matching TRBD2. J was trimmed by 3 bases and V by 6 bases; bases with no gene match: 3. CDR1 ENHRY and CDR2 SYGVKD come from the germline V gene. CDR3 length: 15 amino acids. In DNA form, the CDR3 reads TGTGCCATCAGACGGACTAGCGGGAGAACAGATACGCAGTATTTT. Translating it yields CAIRRTSGRTDTQYF.

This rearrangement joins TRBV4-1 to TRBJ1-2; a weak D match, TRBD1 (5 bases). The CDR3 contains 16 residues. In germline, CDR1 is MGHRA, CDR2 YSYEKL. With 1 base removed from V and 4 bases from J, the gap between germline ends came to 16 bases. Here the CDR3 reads CASSQAGAGRPYGYTF. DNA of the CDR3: TGCGCCAGCAGCCAAGCCGGCGCAGGGCGGCCCTATGGCTACACCTTC.